This is a list of T cell receptor beta chains from one sample in a study of shared clonotypes between healthy human individuals. Only in-frame clones appear in the TCRdb table, and some are missing; sequencing was by immunoSEQ multiplex PCR. Of millions of clones listed, 85% to 95% are singletons. Sequencing input: naive CD4+ T cells sorted from blood. These receptors were obtained from a man aged 18 to 30 in good health. Each CDR3 is given with its conserved first and last residue. Fields, in order: V gene, CDR3 protein.

>TRBV10-3
CAISNDRETQYF
>TRBV19
CASSITGGDRGHEQYF
>TRBV5-1
CASSFDDFPYEQYF
>TRBV9
CASSPPRGTGTGELFF
>TRBV7-9
CASSLKGSTEAFF
>TRBV7-2
CASSQLAGSSYEQYF
>TRBV7-7
CASSLEPSSGNTIYF
>TRBV5-1
CASSGGKFGEQYF
>TRBV4-3
CASSQASGAGYEQYF
>TRBV18
CASSPPGLQRDTQYF
>TRBV2
CASRETPSSGNTIYF
>TRBV2
CASQQGEKLFF
>TRBV10-1
CASSAPTSAGELFF
>TRBV6-5
CASRSTGGFEQYF
>TRBV5-1
CASSLGAYEQYF
>TRBV7-2
CASSLVASGTYEQYF
>TRBV2
CASSEAGELFF
>TRBV19
CASSILATSYEQYF
>TRBV6-5
CASSYTGAGNTIYF
>TRBV2
CASSEASGSGTDTQYF
>TRBV21-1
CASSKDTGTELRGYTF
>TRBV5-1
CASSGLVSSTDTQYF
>TRBV5-1
CASSFGPRGSDQPQHF
>TRBV18
CASSAVGLANTGELFF
>TRBV11-2
CASSVTGYEQYF
>TRBV4-1
CASSLPGQEEKLFF
>TRBV28
CASRGGLMNTEAFF
>TRBV2
CACGDPGNYEQYF
>TRBV29-1
CSVSPGGYGYTF
>TRBV2
CASRRQGIAGELFF
>TRBV4-1
CASSQGGRRSTDTQYF
>TRBV9
CASSVDRASETQYF
>TRBV10-3
CAISGGINNYGYTF
>TRBV9
CASSVVETPYEQYF
>TRBV12-5
CASGFCRVEETQYF
>TRBV7-6
CASSRTGTSDYEQYF
>TRBV18
CASSATGLSIQPQHF
>TRBV5-1
CASSVQGNSYEQYF
>TRBV2
CASGAGLTVAFF
>TRBV7-9
CASSVGAGRETQYF
>TRBV30
CAWSRYGNTIYF
>TRBV7-4
CASSFRVATEAFF
>TRBV18
CASSPPNPSSYNEQFF
>TRBV14
CASSHLAGRYNEQFF
>TRBV30
CAWGRGIDHEKLFF
>TRBV7-2
CASSPGTSGNIQYF
>TRBV25-1
CASSEIYRDTGELFF
>TRBV4-3
CASSQAASGRSDTQYF
>TRBV6-5
CASSPGRAYEQYF
>TRBV28
CASRSTGEGTEAFF
>TRBV7-8
CASSLEGRQIRGEQYF
>TRBV6-5
CASSLDRETQYF